Below are 26 T cell receptor beta chains sequenced from a single sample in a study of blood T cell repertoires in COVID-19. Some clones are missing from TCRdb's copy, which holds only in-frame ones; the method was immunoSEQ multiplex PCR. The sample has nearly 200,000 clones, about 80% seen once; the top ten hold 6.5% to 9.5%. The source material was PBMCs or T cells enriched from blood (not recorded which). The receptors derive from a man aged 40-50 years who had recovered from COVID-19.

The gene calls are TRBV7-9 and TRBJ1-5; 10 nucleotides match TRBD1. Per germline, CDR1 SEHNR and CDR2 FQNEAQ (reference sequence). This CDR3 is built from 16 residues. J gave up 4 bases and V 1 base, and 4 bases lay outside the gene matches. The CDR3 is CASSLDWTGGNQPQHF. DNA for the CDR3: TGTGCCAGCAGCTTAGACTGGACAGGGGGAAATCAGCCCCAGCATTTT.

This clone was counted only a few times. The V gene is TRBV29-1, the J gene TRBJ1-2, with a possible D match to TRBD1 (5 bases). The CDR3 length is 15 residues. From germline, CDR1 is SQVTM and CDR2 ANQGSEA. V shed 2 bases and J shed 1 base, with 14 bases lying between them. The CDR3 region is CSVEQGEEFNYGYTF. CDR3 nucleotides: TGCAGCGTTGAACAGGGTGAAGAATTTAACTATGGCTACACCTTC.

The chain links TRBV28 to TRBJ1-2; TRBD1 matches 12 bases. The CDR3 totals 19 residues. J was trimmed by 4 bases and V by 5 bases; bases with no gene match: 17. CDR1 and CDR2 (germline): MDHEN, SYDVKM. CDR3 bases: TGTGCCAGCAGTACTCGGGGGACAGGGGGCGCATCCCCCATCTATGGCTACACCTTC. Encoded protein: CASSTRGTGGASPIYGYTF.

This clone was observed a few times. The chain combines TRBV11-1 with TRBJ1-2; D perhaps matches TRBD1 (5 bases). Germline V gene lookup returns CDR1 SGHAT and CDR2 FQDESV (reference sequence). The CDR3 spans 14 residues. With 2 bases removed from V and 4 bases from J, the gap between germline ends came to 11 bases. The CDR3 sequence: CASSLQVGLYGYTF. The CDR3 DNA reads as TGTGCCAGCAGCTTACAGGTGGGACTCTATGGCTACACCTTC.

This clone showed up just a few times. This rearrangement joins TRBV30 to TRBJ1-5; a possible D gene is TRBD1 (6 bases). Between the trimmed V and J ends, which lost 5 bases and 7 bases, there was a span of 15 bases. The CDR3 runs to 13 residues. Germline-derived CDR1 and CDR2 are GTSNPN and SVGIG (reference sequence). CDR3 protein: CAWGQTGRQPQHF. The CDR3 region has the DNA TGTGCCTGGGGCCAGACAGGACGCCAGCCCCAGCATTTT.

Here the CDR3 DNA reads TGTGCCAGCAGCTTTAGCGGGGGGGCTCGTGTATCCGGTGAGCAGTTCTTC. Translated: CASSFSGGARVSGEQFF. V is TRBV5-4 and J is TRBJ2-1, with 11 bases fitting TRBD2. The V segment lost 2 bases and the J segment 9 bases; nucleotides outside the gene matches: 13. The V gene's germline CDR1 is SGHNT and CDR2 YYREEE (reference sequence). The CDR3 loop spans 17 amino acids. The full variable domain, with the rest looked up from reference TRBV5-4 and TRBJ2-1, is ETGVTQSPTHLIKTRGQQVTLRCSSQSGHNTVSWYQQALGQGPQFIFQYYREEENGRGNFPPRFSGLQFPNYSSELNVNALELDDSALYLCASSFSGGARVSGEQFFGPGTRLTVL.

This chain links TRBV5-1 with TRBJ1-1; 7 bases match TRBD1. The germline V gene has CDR1 SGHRS and CDR2 YFSETQ. Unmatched junction bases numbered 8, after V lost 6 bases and J lost 3 bases. CDR3 length: 14 residues. This chain's CDR3 is CASTKSQGDTEAFF. The CDR3 DNA reads as TGCGCCAGCACCAAATCTCAGGGGGACACTGAAGCTTTCTTT.

V is TRBV9 and J is TRBJ1-4; 8 bases map to TRBD1. In germline, CDR1 is SGDLS, CDR2 YYNGEE. The CDR3 spans 15 residues. The V segment lost 3 bases and the J segment 4 bases; nucleotides outside the gene matches: 5. CDR3 bases: TGTGCCAGCAGCGGACCGGGACAGGTTAATGAAAAACTGTTTTTT. Protein: CASSGPGQVNEKLFF. Full variable domain (missing parts from reference TRBV9 and TRBJ1-4): DSGVTQTPKHLITATGQRVTLRCSPRSGDLSVYWYQQSLDQGLQFLIQYYNGEERAKGNILERFSAQQFPDLHSELNLSSLELGDSALYFCASSGPGQVNEKLFFGSGTQLSVL.

The chain links TRBV19 to TRBJ1-4; 8 bases map to TRBD1. From germline, CDR1 is LNHDA and CDR2 SQIVND (reference sequence). After removal of 4 bases from V and 6 bases from J, the junction contained 4 bases not matched to a gene. The CDR3 extends over 14 amino acids. The CDR3 DNA reads TGTGCCAGTAGTACCCGGACAGGGTATGAAAAACTGTTTTTT. Translating it yields CASSTRTGYEKLFF.

The chain's CDR3 is CASTGTGNQPQHF. CDR3 DNA sequence: TGTGCCAGCACCGGGACAGGTAATCAGCCCCAGCATTTT. The V call is TRBV2, the J call TRBJ1-5, with 8 bases matching TRBD1. J gave up 4 bases and V 7 bases, and 3 bases lay outside the gene matches. The CDR3 contains 13 residues. CDR1 is SNHLY and CDR2 is FYNNEI in the germline V gene.

The V call is TRBV28, the J call TRBJ2-1; no clear D. Germline CDR1 is MDHEN and CDR2 is SYDVKM. This CDR3 has 11 residues. V lost 5 bases, J lost 9 bases, and 8 bases lay in between. CDR3 protein: CASSLYAEQFF. The CDR3 bases are TGTGCCAGCAGTCTCTACGCTGAGCAGTTCTTC.

This rearrangement joins TRBV6-1 to TRBJ1-1, with 8 bases fitting TRBD1. The CDR3 extends over 18 amino acids. The germline CDR1 and CDR2 sequences are MNHNS and SASEGT. Trimming removed 4 bases from V and 8 bases from J; junction bases left unmatched: 21. The CDR3 coding sequence is TGTGCCAGCAGTGGGGACAGGAACGGCGCACCGGGATCTACAGAAGCTTTCTTT. This gives the protein CASSGDRNGAPGSTEAFF.

The chain combines TRBV13 with TRBJ1-6; possible D gene TRBD1, 6 bases. Germline loops: CDR1 PRHDT, CDR2 FYEKMQ (reference sequence). The CDR3 covers 16 residues. With 5 bases removed from V and 1 base from J, the gap between germline ends came to 12 bases. CDR3 nucleotide sequence: TGTGCCAGCAGCCAGACCACAGGGTCCTATAATTCACCCCTCCACTTT. Amino acids: CASSQTTGSYNSPLHF.

This clone was seen a single time. The chain couples TRBV2 to TRBJ1-6; TRBD1 might be the D (6 bases). CDR1 is SNHLY, CDR2 FYNNEI, per germline. V dropped 4 bases and J dropped 7 bases, with 8 bases sitting between them. This CDR3 spans 13 amino acids. Here the CDR3 reads CASSVTGNSPLHF. CDR3 nucleotide sequence: TGTGCCAGCAGTGTCACAGGGAATTCACCCCTCCACTTT.

V and J are TRBV4-1 and TRBJ2-3; 10 bases match TRBD2. Germline V lookup: CDR1 MGHRA, CDR2 YSYEKL. V shed 4 bases, J shed 0 bases, and the junction held 10 bases outside the gene matches. CDR3 length: 18 residues. CDR3 sequence (DNA): TGCGCCAGCAGCCCCCGTGGTAGCGGGGGGACTAGCACAGATACGCAGTATTTT. Translating gives CASSPRGSGGTSTDTQYF.

This chain uses TRBV6-5 with TRBJ1-4; tentative D call: TRBD1 (6 bases). There are 15 residues in the CDR3. CDR1 is MNHEY and CDR2 is SVGAGI in the germline V gene. V was cut by 4 bases and J by 5 bases, with 14 bases left in between. The CDR3 loop is CASSSPGHLNEKLFF. In DNA form, the CDR3 reads TGTGCCAGCAGTTCTCCGGGACACCTAAATGAAAAACTGTTTTTT.

V gene TRBV28 combines with J gene TRBJ2-3; 7 positions agree with TRBD1. Losses at the gene ends were 2 bases for V and 9 bases for J; bases not matched to a gene: 11. The germline CDR1 and CDR2 sequences are MDHEN and SYDVKM. There are 15 residues in the CDR3. CDR3 coding DNA: TGTGCCAGCAGTTTAAGCTCAGGGGGTACGGAAACGCAGTATTTT. This encodes CASSLSSGGTETQYF.

The gene calls are TRBV28 and TRBJ1-2; D unclear. In germline, CDR1 is MDHEN, CDR2 SYDVKM. V was pared by 5 bases and J by 8 bases, with 27 bases between. CDR3 length: 17 residues. CDR3 amino acids: CASSRGVSRRLPGGYTF. For the CDR3, the DNA is TGTGCCAGCAGTCGTGGCGTCAGCCGAAGGCTTCCGGGGGGCTACACCTTC.

This chain joins TRBV6-5 and TRBJ1-1; 8 bases match TRBD1. The CDR3 contains 15 residues. V lost 9 bases and J lost 3; bases outside the gene matches: 12. CDR1 MNHEY and CDR2 SVGAGI come from the germline V gene. Here the CDR3 reads CASGWTGRFDTEAFF. DNA for the CDR3: TGTGCCAGTGGATGGACAGGGAGGTTTGACACTGAAGCTTTCTTT.

The rearrangement uses TRBV5-4 and TRBJ1-1; unclear D gene. V was clipped by 0 bases and J by 7 bases, with 10 bases between them. The V gene's germline CDR1 is SGHNT and CDR2 YYREEE (reference sequence). The CDR3 totals 13 residues. CDR3 residues: CASSLDLYSEAFF. The CDR3 DNA sequence: TGTGCCAGCAGCTTGGATCTTTACAGTGAAGCTTTCTTT.

CDR3 bases: TGTGCCAGCAGCGTGGGACACCTCGCAACTAATGAAAAACTGTTTTTT. It yields the protein CASSVGHLATNEKLFF. The genes are TRBV5-4 and TRBJ1-4, with D possibly matching TRBD1 (6 bases). Looked up from germline, CDR1 is SGHNT and CDR2 is YYREEE (reference sequence). V lost 4 bases to trimming and J lost 0 bases, with 13 bases between them. This CDR3 is built from 16 residues.

The V gene is TRBV5-4, the J gene TRBJ1-1; 8 nucleotides align to TRBD1. CDR1 and CDR2 (germline): SGHNT, YYREEE (reference sequence). Trimming took 4 bases from V and 3 from J; bases not matched to a gene: 2. This CDR3 is built from 13 residues. The CDR3 reads CASSTDRDTEAFF. The CDR3 coding sequence is TGTGCCAGCAGCACGGACAGGGACACTGAAGCTTTCTTT.

The chain links TRBV6-5 to TRBJ1-5; D gene ambiguous. V lost 6 bases, J lost 6 bases, and 12 bases lay in between. Per germline, CDR1 MNHEY and CDR2 SVGAGI. CDR3 size: 13 residues. CDR3 in DNA: TGTGCCAGCAGGAAGGGAGTCGGTCAGCCCCAGCATTTT. It yields the protein CASRKGVGQPQHF.

This clone was picked up one time. Within the sample, other DNA sequences also encode this same CDR3. The chain joins TRBV11-2 to TRBJ1-1; unclear D gene. The CDR3 totals 11 residues. The V gene's germline CDR1 is SGHAT and CDR2 FQNNGV. Trimming took 4 bases from V and 8 from J, leaving 8 bases between them. The CDR3 sequence is CASSSAGEAFF. The CDR3 DNA is TGTGCCAGCAGCTCAGCAGGCGAAGCTTTCTTT.

This sequence joins TRBV5-1 and TRBJ2-7; D may be TRBD1 (5 bases). This CDR3 has 14 residues. V was cut by 0 bases and J by 5 bases, with 12 bases left in between. Germline V lookup: CDR1 SGHRS, CDR2 YFSETQ. The CDR3 nucleotides are TGCGCCAGCAGCTTGGGTGTAGGGGTCGACGAGCAGTACTTC. Translation: CASSLGVGVDEQYF.

V and J are TRBV15 and TRBJ1-2; D might be TRBD1 (6 bases). V was shortened by 4 bases and J by 7 bases, with 10 bases between the two germline ends. This CDR3 has 12 residues. Germline loops: CDR1 LNHNV, CDR2 YYDKDF (reference sequence). For the CDR3, the DNA is TGTGCCACCAGCACGAACAGGGTTGGCTACACCTTC. Encoded protein: CATSTNRVGYTF.